This T cell receptor (beta chain) was observed in a study of T cell repertoires in cytomegalovirus infection. Study outcomes and limitations: Clonotype analysis showed dominance of the ex vivo response by HLA-C-restricted CMV-specific TCR beta clonotypes.

TCRdb reprocessed the reads via MiXCR and lists one record per CDR3 protein. This sample has fewer than 85,000 distinct CDR3 sequences, with about 4% found just once. This clonotype was found many times. Its antigen remains unidentified. Germline V gene data show CDR1 as SGHTA and CDR2 as FQGNSA. This CDR3 spans 15 amino acids. Trimming took off 1 base at V and 7 bases at J, with 15 bases between the two ends. The sequence was collected from a human donor in good health (CMV status not recorded). Some clones in this sample may be carry-over from other donors' samples. The chain uses TRBV7-2 and TRBJ2-3; D is tentatively TRBD1 or TRBD2 (5 bases each). Sequencing used PBMCs. The CDR3 is CASSLVGGSDYTQYF. The CDR3 region has the DNA TGTGCCAGCAGCTTAGTTGGGGGATCCGACTATACGCAGTATTTT.